This record covers a single T cell receptor beta chain. This sample is part of a study of T cell changes during pregnancy in multiple sclerosis. V lost 6 bases and J lost 3; bases outside the gene matches: 11. This CDR3 has 17 residues. The germline V gene encodes CDR1 KGHSH and CDR2 LQKENI. This table comes from immunoSEQ multiplex PCR, and its TCRdb copy is limited to in-frame clones, with some not included. The table lists tens of thousands of clones, about 94% of them singletons. The rearrangement uses TRBV18 and TRBJ1-6; TRBD1 agrees at 7 bases. Sequencing was performed on peripheral blood, taken in the third trimester of pregnancy. This receptor was taken from a female donor with multiple sclerosis, enrolled in a pregnancy study. The CDR3, as DNA: TGTGCCAGCTCTCCCACAGATGACAGGGACTATAATTCACCCCTCCACTTT. Translating it yields CASSPTDDRDYNSPLHF.